This T cell receptor beta chain was identified during a study of vaccination and CD4 T cells after COVID-19. On the study more broadly: Post-vaccine sample collection happened at a median of approximately 79 days after dose two, ranging 14 to 241. Stimuli were overlapping spike peptide pools of SARS-CoV-2 and three common cold coronaviruses (HCoV-NL63, HCoV-OC43, HCoV-229E). Each control was exposed to a CEFX pool, an HIV-1 Nef pool, or no peptide at all.

V dropped 4 bases and J dropped 2; count of bases not matched to a gene: 3. Per germline, CDR1 SGHNT and CDR2 YYREEE (reference sequence). This CDR3 has 14 residues. A remark on this clonotype: What it recognizes is unknown.

Treatment specified: approximately nine-day PBMC culture with coronavirus spike peptide pools or control peptides (ViraFEST assay). Cultured CD4+ T-cell DNA underwent Oncomine TCR Beta short-read sequencing. Investigators isolated genomic DNA from cultured CD4+ T cells. TCRdb re-analysed the PCR reads in MiXCR, keeping a single row per CDR3 protein. The table has just over 9,500 distinct CDR3 sequences, roughly 70% seen once. The TCR originated in a human donor who had recovered from COVID-19. The V and J genes are TRBV5-4 and TRBJ2-5, with TRBD1 matching over 9 bases. The specimen sequenced was CD4+ T cells from blood, cultured in vitro. Here the CDR3 reads CASSRGQGQETQYF. For the CDR3, the DNA is TGTGCCAGCAGCAGGGGACAGGGACAAGAGACCCAGTACTTC.